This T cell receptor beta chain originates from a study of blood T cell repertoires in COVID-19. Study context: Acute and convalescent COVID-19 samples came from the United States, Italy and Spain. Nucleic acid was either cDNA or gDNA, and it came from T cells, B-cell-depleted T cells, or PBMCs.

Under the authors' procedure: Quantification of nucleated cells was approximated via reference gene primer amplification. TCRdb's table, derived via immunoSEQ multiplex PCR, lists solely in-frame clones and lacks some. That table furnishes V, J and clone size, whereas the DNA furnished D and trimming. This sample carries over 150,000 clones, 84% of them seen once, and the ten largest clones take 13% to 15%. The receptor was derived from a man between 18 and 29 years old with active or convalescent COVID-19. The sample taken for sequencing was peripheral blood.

The CDR3 nucleotides read TGCGCCAGCAGCCCACTGGGACTAACCTACAATGAGCAGTTCTTC. As protein: CASSPLGLTYNEQFF. V and J are TRBV5-1 and TRBJ2-1; 7 bases line up with TRBD2. The CDR3 is 15 residues long. The ends lost 4 bases at V and 2 bases at J; junction bases unmatched: 6. Germline V CDR1 and CDR2: SGHRS, YFSETQ.